The 26 T cell receptor beta chains listed next were all sequenced from one sample in a study of OX40 agonist ivuxolimab in advanced cancers. Produced via immunoSEQ multiplex PCR; TCRdb's table is partial and in-frame only. The sample has approximately 70,000 clones; almost 90% are singletons. Sequenced here: CD4+ or CD8+ T cells sorted from blood, sampled in a trial of the OX40 agonist ivuxolimab. These receptors were obtained from an adult with an advanced solid tumor such as melanoma, head and neck, liver or kidney cancer.

This clone was detected only once. The chain has TRBV28 and TRBJ2-5, with 7 bases that match TRBD2. With 4 bases clipped from V and 5 bases from J, the junction kept 13 bases outside the gene matches. Germline V gene data show CDR1 as MDHEN and CDR2 as SYDVKM. The CDR3 sequence is 16 residues long. The CDR3 spells CASSSHIREGRETQYF. Written as DNA, the CDR3 is TGTGCCAGCAGTTCCCACATCAGGGAGGGTAGGGAGACCCAGTACTTC.

The chain joins TRBV10-1 to TRBJ2-5; 8 nucleotides line up with TRBD2. Trimming removed 5 bases from V and 4 bases from J; junction bases left unmatched: 6. The CDR3 is 14 residues long. Germline V gene sequence: CDR1 WNHNN, CDR2 SYGVQD (reference sequence). The CDR3 DNA reads TGCGCCAGCAGTCGGGGGGGAGTGGGAGAGACCCAGTACTTC. Encoded protein: CASSRGGVGETQYF.

The chain carries TRBV7-3 and TRBJ2-6; TRBD1 aligns across 7 bases. The CDR3 covers 17 residues. J was trimmed by 3 bases and V by 2 bases; bases with no gene match: 7. The V gene's germline CDR1 is SGHTA and CDR2 FQGTGA. The DNA for the CDR3 is TGTGCCAGCAGCTTAGGTGGCAGGGGGTTTGGGGCCAACGTCCTGACTTTC. This sequence encodes CASSLGGRGFGANVLTF. The full variable domain, its missing parts supplied by reference TRBV7-3 and TRBJ2-6, is GAGVSQTPSNKVTEKGKYVELRCDPISGHTALYWYRQSLGQGPEFLIYFQGTGAADDSGLPNDRFFAVRPEGSVSTLKIQRTERGDSAVYLCASSLGGRGFGANVLTFGAGSRLTVL.

The chain is built from TRBV28 and TRBJ1-1; D is undetermined. V was trimmed by 5 bases and J by 0 bases, leaving 7 bases between them. CDR1 is MDHEN, CDR2 SYDVKM, per germline. This CDR3 region has 13 residues. The CDR3 loop reads CASSPTVNTEAFF. CDR3 in DNA: TGTGCCAGCAGTCCCACGGTGAACACTGAAGCTTTCTTT.

This chain joins TRBV4-3 and TRBJ2-3; D unresolved. The germline gives CDR1 LGHNA, CDR2 YSLEER. Trimming cost V 4 bases and J 2 bases, with 7 bases left between them. This CDR3 is 13 amino acids long. The CDR3 DNA reads as TGCGCCAGCAGCCCTCGGCCCACAGATACGCAGTATTTT. Translated: CASSPRPTDTQYF.

V usage is TRBV5-1 and J usage is TRBJ2-5; the D gene is possibly TRBD1 (5 bases). Germline values: CDR1 SGHRS, CDR2 YFSETQ. This CDR3 is 16 amino acids long. Trimming left V 0 bases short and J 1 base short, with 13 bases between. The DNA for the CDR3 is TGCGCCAGCAGCTTGGGGACAAGGGGTACCCAAGAGACCCAGTACTTC. This gives the protein CASSLGTRGTQETQYF. Filled out from reference TRBV5-1 and TRBJ2-5, the complete variable domain reads KAGVTQTPRYLIKTRGQQVTLSCSPISGHRSVSWYQQTPGQGLQFLFEYFSETQRNKGNFPGRFSGRQFSNSRSEMNVSTLELGDSALYLCASSLGTRGTQETQYFGPGTRLLVL.

The chain has TRBV28 and TRBJ1-1; TRBD1 is a possible D gene (5 bases). The V and J ends lost 4 bases and 2 bases respectively, with 14 bases between them. The CDR3 consists of 15 residues. Per germline, CDR1 MDHEN and CDR2 SYDVKM. CDR3 sequence: CASSSNHGGNTEAFF. For the CDR3, the DNA is TGTGCCAGCAGTTCCAATCACGGGGGTAACACTGAAGCTTTCTTT.

On this clone: This sample also contains other DNA sequences that code for the same CDR3. V and J are TRBV20-1 and TRBJ2-7; D uncertain. Germline loops: CDR1 DFQATT, CDR2 SNEGSKA (reference sequence). This CDR3 is 11 amino acids long. Between the trimmed V and J ends, which lost 2 bases and 5 bases, there was a span of 7 bases. The CDR3 is CSARPEDEQYF. Written as DNA, the CDR3 is TGCAGTGCTAGACCCGAGGACGAGCAGTACTTC.

The chain carries TRBV2 and TRBJ1-1, with D unclear. This CDR3 is 13 amino acids long. Germline V gives CDR1 SNHLY, CDR2 FYNNEI. The ends were cut back, 10 bases at V and 0 bases at J, with 12 bases in the middle. In DNA, the CDR3 is TGTGCCACCACAGCGCTCATGAACACTGAAGCTTTCTTT. This translates into CATTALMNTEAFF.

The sample holds one count of this clone. The chain combines TRBV7-3 with TRBJ2-1, with D possibly matching TRBD1 (5 bases). The V end was cut by 1 base, the J end by 3 bases, with 10 bases between. The germline V gene encodes CDR1 SGHTA and CDR2 FQGTGA. CDR3 length: 15 residues. CDR3 nucleotides: TGTGCCAGCAGCTTAAGTCGGACAATCTACAATGAGCAGTTCTTC. Protein sequence: CASSLSRTIYNEQFF.

This chain links TRBV1 with TRBJ2-5; the table's D call, TRBD2, was not checked against the DNA. TRBV1 is given as a pseudogene. This CDR3 has 16 amino acids. This chain's CDR3 is CTSSQGGTPYQETQYF. Here the CDR3 DNA reads TGCACCAGCAGCCAAGGCGGCACCCCGTACCAAGAGACCCAGTACTTC.

The CDR3 protein is CASSLRGAGANVLTF. As DNA, the CDR3 is TGTGCCAGCAGCTTGCGGGGCGCTGGGGCCAACGTCCTGACTTTC. The rearrangement joins TRBV7-9 to TRBJ2-6, with D maybe TRBD2 (6 bases). CDR1 SEHNR and CDR2 FQNEAQ come from the germline V gene (reference sequence). V lost 3 bases, J lost 2 bases, and 8 bases lay in between. This CDR3 has 15 amino acids.

The chain links TRBV27 to TRBJ1-2, with a possible D match to TRBD1 (6 bases). The CDR3 sequence is 14 residues long. Trimming shortened V by 6 bases and J by 0 bases, and 11 bases separated the two germline ends. CDR1 and CDR2 from the germline V gene are MNHEY and SMNVEV (reference sequence). CDR3 amino acids: CASRQGYSNYGYTF. The DNA for the CDR3 is TGTGCCAGCAGACAGGGATACTCTAACTATGGCTACACCTTC.

The chain employs TRBV11-2 and TRBJ2-2, with TRBD1 identical over 7 bases. Germline loops: CDR1 SGHAT, CDR2 FQNNGV. V was pared by 6 bases and J by 6 bases, with 4 bases of the junction left unmatched. The CDR3 covers 13 residues. CDR3 DNA sequence: TGTGCCAGCAGACCCGACAGGGCCGGGGAGCTGTTTTTT. This codes for CASRPDRAGELFF.

The chain links TRBV11-3 to TRBJ2-2, with 11 positions matching TRBD1. This CDR3 contains 16 residues. J lost 4 bases, V lost 5 bases, and 6 bases had no gene match. CDR1 and CDR2 (germline): SGHNT, YENEEA. The CDR3 loop is CASSAWGTGGTGELFF. In nucleotides, the CDR3 is TGTGCCAGCAGCGCGTGGGGGACAGGGGGCACCGGGGAGCTGTTTTTT.

The chain employs TRBV5-1 and TRBJ2-3, with D perhaps matching TRBD2 (6 bases). Trimming removed 0 bases from V and 2 bases from J, with 16 bases in between. The germline CDR1 and CDR2 sequences are SGHRS and YFSETQ. The CDR3 extends over 17 amino acids. The CDR3 coding sequence is TGCGCCAGCAGCTTGGGTTTAGGGGAGGTCAACACAGATACGCAGTATTTT. Its translation is CASSLGLGEVNTDTQYF.

V and J are TRBV2 and TRBJ2-3; no definite D call. The CDR3 length is 13 residues. The V end lost 4 bases, the J end lost 0 bases, and 5 bases lay between the germline ends. The germline CDR1 and CDR2 sequences are SNHLY and FYNNEI. The CDR3 here is CASSVESTDTQYF. In DNA form, the CDR3 reads TGTGCCAGCAGTGTGGAGAGCACAGATACGCAGTATTTT.

The chain is built from TRBV7-9 and TRBJ1-4; D is ambiguous. This CDR3 contains 13 residues. Between the trimmed V and J ends, which lost 6 bases and 7 bases, there was a span of 12 bases. CDR1 and CDR2 (germline): SEHNR, FQNEAQ (reference sequence). The chain's CDR3 is CASSLPGGEKLFF. The CDR3 region has the DNA TGTGCCAGCAGTCTACCAGGCGGTGAAAAACTGTTTTTT.

The table lists this clone with a count of one. The V call is TRBV9, the J call TRBJ2-7; 8 bases map to TRBD2. The germline V gene has CDR1 SGDLS and CDR2 YYNGEE. The CDR3 loop spans 15 amino acids. J gave up 1 base and V 2 bases, and 5 bases lay outside the gene matches. CDR3 amino acids: CASSVGGGKSYEQYF. The CDR3, as DNA: TGTGCCAGCAGCGTCGGGGGGGGGAAGTCCTACGAGCAGTACTTC.

The chain uses TRBV10-1 and TRBJ2-7; 7 nucleotides align to TRBD2. Germline lookup yields CDR1 WNHNN and CDR2 SYGVQD (reference sequence). Trimming took 4 bases from V and 7 from J; bases not matched to a gene: 4. This CDR3 comprises 12 residues. The CDR3: CASSGGSFEQYF. In DNA form, the CDR3 reads TGCGCCAGCAGTGGCGGGAGCTTTGAGCAGTACTTC.

This chain uses TRBV28 with TRBJ2-5; TRBD1 matches at 7 bases. The CDR3 loop spans 16 amino acids. Germline V lookup: CDR1 MDHEN, CDR2 SYDVKM. J lost 4 bases, V lost 5 bases, and 13 bases had no gene match. The CDR3 is CASSALRQGLGETQYF. For the CDR3, the DNA is TGTGCCAGCAGTGCACTGAGACAGGGCTTAGGAGAGACCCAGTACTTC.

J is TRBJ2-7 and V is TRBV10-3, with a tentative D call TRBD1 (6 bases). The germline V gene has CDR1 ENHRY and CDR2 SYGVKD. This CDR3 is 13 amino acids long. V was shortened by 3 bases and J by 1 base, with 7 bases between the two germline ends. CDR3 nucleotide sequence: TGTGCCATCAGTGAAGGGGGTTCCTACGAGCAGTACTTC. Translating gives CAISEGGSYEQYF.

This clone has a single count. This chain connects TRBV7-9 to TRBJ2-7; TRBD1 matches 9 bases. V shed 5 bases and J 5 bases; nucleotides not matched to a gene: 10. CDR1 and CDR2 (germline): SEHNR, FQNEAQ (reference sequence). The CDR3 totals 15 residues. The CDR3 DNA is TGTGCCAGCAGCCTACCCGGGACAGGGCGGAACGAGCAGTACTTC. This translates into CASSLPGTGRNEQYF.

V gene TRBV10-3 combines with J gene TRBJ1-4; a possible D gene is TRBD1 (5 bases). The CDR3 covers 15 residues. V dropped 5 bases and J dropped 4 bases, with 14 bases sitting between them. The germline gives CDR1 ENHRY, CDR2 SYGVKD. In nucleotides, the CDR3 is TGTGCCATCAGTTTGGGGTGGGGCCGTAATGAAAAACTGTTTTTT. Translating it yields CAISLGWGRNEKLFF.

The chain uses TRBV5-1 and TRBJ1-1, with D possibly matching TRBD1 (5 bases). CDR1 and CDR2 (germline): SGHRS, YFSETQ. Trimming left V 0 bases short and J 0 bases short, with 9 bases between. CDR3 length: 15 residues. CDR3 sequence reads: CASSLGGILNTEAFF. Written as DNA, the CDR3 is TGCGCCAGCAGCTTGGGGGGCATTCTGAACACTGAAGCTTTCTTT.

The chain combines TRBV5-6 with TRBJ1-3; no firm D call. With 2 bases removed from V and 4 bases from J, the gap between germline ends came to 10 bases. Germline CDR1 reads SGHDT; CDR2 reads YYEEEE. The CDR3 totals 14 residues. The CDR3 here is CASSLTRQGNTIYF. The CDR3 coding sequence is TGTGCCAGCAGCTTAACGAGACAAGGAAACACCATATATTTT.